These T cell receptor beta chains were read from a single sample in a study of CD8+ T cells in alopecia areata. The data were produced by immunoSEQ multiplex PCR, yet TCRdb's version contains in-frame clones alone and is incomplete. The sample carries 200,000 to 250,000 clones, under 60% recorded once. The sample here was CD4+ T cells sorted from blood, taken at week 4, from a patient treated with tofacitinib. These receptors all come from a human donor with alopecia areata. Both conserved end residues are part of each CDR3. Each record gives: D gene, V gene, J gene, clone size, CDR3 protein, CDR3 DNA. D genes are given only for firm matches. Rows give clone size only sometimes, using once, few, many, or a class for an expanded clone.

>NA|TRBV30|TRBJ2-2|few
CAWGLQKLASGELFF
TGTGCCTGGGGCCTCCAAAAGCTAGCTTCCGGGGAGCTGTTTTTT
>NA|TRBV5-4|TRBJ1-2|NA
CASSSMGVDYGYTF
TGTGCCAGCAGCTCCATGGGGGTCGACTATGGCTACACCTTC
>TRBD1|TRBV15|TRBJ1-6|NA
CATSRGVGTGGSPLHF
TGTGCCACCAGCAGAGGAGTGGGGACAGGGGGATCACCCCTCCACTTT
>TRBD1|TRBV29-1|TRBJ1-1|once
CSTGQGSTEAFF
TGCAGCACAGGACAGGGCAGCACTGAAGCTTTCTTT
>NA|TRBV15|TRBJ1-1|few
CATSRDQIMAEAFF
TGTGCCACCAGCAGAGATCAGATTATGGCTGAAGCTTTCTTT
>TRBD1|TRBV7-2|TRBJ1-6|NA
CASSREQGRYLGF
TGTGCCAGCAGCAGGGAACAGGGGCGATATCTCGGTTTT
>TRBD2|TRBV2|TRBJ2-1|NA
CASTGLAGAGEQFF
TGTGCCAGCACAGGACTAGCGGGGGCCGGGGAGCAGTTCTTC
>TRBD1|TRBV7-3|TRBJ2-3|NA
CASRQGSRSTDTQYF
TGTGCCAGCCGACAGGGTAGTAGGAGCACAGATACGCAGTATTTT
>NA|TRBV13|TRBJ2-4|NA
CASSLVRGSDKNIQYF
TGTGCCAGCAGCTTAGTACGAGGGTCGGACAAAAACATTCAGTACTTC
>NA|TRBV30|TRBJ2-4|NA
CAWSPIGVNGKKNIQYF
TGTGCCTGGAGCCCCATAGGAGTGAATGGAAAAAAAAACATTCAGTACTTC
>TRBD2|TRBV11-3|TRBJ2-4|NA
CASSVGTSGGWSDIQYF
TGTGCCAGCAGCGTCGGGACTAGCGGGGGGTGGTCGGACATTCAGTACTTC
>TRBD1|TRBV5-1|TRBJ2-2|few
CASSPTGEVTGELFF
TGCGCCAGCAGCCCGACAGGGGAGGTCACCGGGGAGCTGTTTTTT
>NA|TRBV5-1|TRBJ2-2|NA
CASSLKFSGELFF
TGCGCCAGCAGCTTAAAGTTCTCCGGGGAGCTGTTTTTT
>NA|TRBV9|TRBJ1-5|NA
CASSVGGLSTQPQHF
TGTGCCAGCAGCGTAGGCGGATTATCAACTCAGCCCCAGCATTTT
>NA|TRBV4-3|TRBJ1-1|NA
CASSPGGQFTEAFF
TGCGCCAGCAGCCCGGGGGGGCAGTTCACTGAAGCTTTCTTT
>NA|TRBV5-4|TRBJ1-2|NA
CASSPKNRDGDGYTF
TGTGCCAGCAGCCCTAAAAACCGGGACGGGGATGGCTACACCTTC
>NA|TRBV4-1|TRBJ2-2|NA
CASSQAENTGELFF
TGCGCCAGCAGCCAAGCAGAGAACACCGGGGAGCTGTTTTTT
>NA|TRBV30|TRBJ1-1|NA
CAWSDRMNTEAFF
TGTGCCTGGAGTGATCGCATGAACACTGAAGCTTTCTTT
>NA|TRBV6-6|TRBJ1-6|NA
CASSILASSDSPLHF
TGTGCCAGCAGTATTTTAGCGAGCAGTGATTCACCCCTCCACTTT
>NA|TRBV9|TRBJ1-5|NA
CASSFRDLGNQPQHF
TGTGCCAGCAGCTTCCGGGACCTTGGCAATCAGCCCCAGCATTTT
>NA|TRBV6-6|TRBJ1-1|NA
CASWTTNTEAFF
TGTGCCAGCTGGACTACAAACACTGAAGCTTTCTTT
>TRBD1|TRBV29-1|TRBJ1-2|NA
CSVPLDRGYGYTF
TGCAGCGTGCCATTGGACAGGGGCTATGGCTACACCTTC
>NA|TRBV2|TRBJ1-1|NA
CASSWGRLNTEAFF
TGTGCCAGCAGTTGGGGCAGGCTGAACACTGAAGCTTTCTTT
>TRBD1|TRBV30|TRBJ1-2|NA
CAWSLIGGSPYGYTF
TGTGCCTGGAGTCTAATAGGGGGCAGCCCCTATGGCTACACCTTC
>NA|TRBV30|TRBJ1-3|NA
CAWIGGYTSGNTIYF
TGTGCCTGGATTGGGGGCTATACCTCTGGAAACACCATATATTTT
>NA|TRBV4-3|TRBJ1-2|NA
CASSQADSYGYTF
TGCGCCAGCAGCCAAGCGGACAGCTATGGCTACACCTTC
>TRBD2|TRBV2|TRBJ2-2|once
CATTSGEFTGELFF
TGTGCCACGACTAGCGGGGAGTTCACCGGGGAGCTGTTTTTT
>NA|TRBV5-1|TRBJ1-4|NA
CASSFGDTRGEKLFF
TGCGCCAGCAGCTTCGGGGACACACGGGGTGAAAAACTGTTTTTT
>NA|TRBV7-2|TRBJ2-3|few
CASSPLGVDTQYF
TGTGCCAGCAGCCCCCTAGGGGTGGATACGCAGTATTTT
>TRBD2|TRBV27|TRBJ2-5|NA
CASSPKSGGAETQYF
TGTGCCAGCAGTCCCAAAAGCGGGGGGGCGGAGACCCAGTACTTC
>NA|TRBV7-9|TRBJ1-2|NA
CASSPTPGFSYGYTF
TGTGCCAGCAGCCCCACTCCAGGGTTCTCCTATGGCTACACCTTC
>NA|TRBV4-1|TRBJ1-1|few
CASDPAVTEAFF
TGCGCCAGCGATCCGGCGGTGACTGAAGCTTTCTTT
>NA|TRBV29-1|TRBJ1-2|NA
CSVHRDTFYTF
TGCAGCGTACACCGGGACACCTTTTACACCTTC
>TRBD1|TRBV29-1|TRBJ2-7|NA
CSVTGTGYSYEQYF
TGCAGCGTTACCGGGACAGGATACTCCTACGAGCAGTACTTC
>NA|TRBV7-9|TRBJ1-1|few
CASSSVTGNTEAFF
TGTGCCAGCAGCTCAGTGACAGGGAACACTGAAGCTTTCTTT
>NA|TRBV29-1|TRBJ1-2|NA
CSAQGTSYGYTF
TGCAGCGCACAGGGTACTAGCTATGGCTACACCTTC
>NA|TRBV7-2|TRBJ2-4|few
CASSREEAVNIQYF
TGTGCCAGCAGCCGAGAGGAGGCAGTAAACATTCAGTACTTC
>TRBD1|TRBV6-6|TRBJ1-2|many
CASSYGRQGGVYGYTF
TGTGCCAGCAGTTATGGAAGACAGGGAGGTGTGTATGGCTACACCTTC
>NA|TRBV27|TRBJ1-5|NA
CASSFRPGNQPQHF
TGTGCCAGCAGTTTCCGACCTGGCAATCAGCCCCAGCATTTT
>TRBD1|TRBV30|TRBJ2-7|NA
CAWSVRGHEQYF
TGTGCCTGGAGTGTGAGGGGGCACGAGCAGTACTTC
>NA|TRBV11-2|TRBJ2-1|NA
CASSLVEVNEQFF
TGTGCCAGCAGCCTTGTGGAGGTCAATGAGCAGTTCTTC
>NA|TRBV27|TRBJ2-2|NA
CASSSSPGGNTGELFF
TGTGCCAGCAGTTCTTCCCCGGGGGGCAACACCGGGGAGCTGTTTTTT
>NA|TRBV29-1|TRBJ1-1|NA
CSVGHDTEAFF
TGCAGCGTCGGACACGACACTGAAGCTTTCTTT
>TRBD1|TRBV29-1|TRBJ1-5|NA
CSVEEGGGQPQHF
TGCAGCGTTGAAGAAGGGGGCGGGCAGCCCCAGCATTTT
>NA|TRBV7-9|TRBJ1-2|NA
CASSLGTAASLYGYTF
TGTGCCAGCAGCTTAGGGACAGCCGCAAGCCTCTATGGCTACACCTTC
>NA|TRBV11-3|TRBJ2-2|NA
CASSLIKHTGGGELFF
TGTGCCAGCAGCTTAATTAAGCATACCGGTGGCGGGGAGCTGTTTTTT
>NA|TRBV29-1|TRBJ2-5|NA
CSVMRGDGETQYF
TGCAGCGTTATGAGAGGGGATGGAGAGACCCAGTACTTC
>NA|TRBV7-6|TRBJ2-1|many
CASSPARATGLNEQFF
TGTGCCAGCAGCCCCGCCCGGGCCACCGGGTTGAATGAGCAGTTCTTC